This T cell receptor beta chain was recorded in a study of blood T cells in healthy people across ages. The CDR3 has 11 amino acids. Trimming took 6 bases from V and 8 from J, leaving 13 bases between them. CDR1 is SQVTM and CDR2 is ANQGSEA in the germline V gene. A second PCR of about 7 to 11 cycles used a sample-barcoded 5' primer and a J-beta primer mix. TCRdb redid the calling of the 5' RACE reads with MiXCR, one entry per CDR3 protein. The repertoire holds approximately 780,000 distinct CDR3 sequences, with 20% to 30% as singletons. Isolation of PBMCs gave at least 6 million cells per sample. This same sample was also taken into another study, of T cells of mothers and their children.

The TCR comes from a boy between 10 and 17 years old in good health. This chain uses TRBV29-1 with TRBJ1-2; D ambiguous. The sequencing sample was made of blood. The CDR3: CSVPRGSGYTF. The CDR3 DNA follows: TGCAGCGTCCCCCGGGGTTCCGGCTACACCTTC.